This T cell receptor (beta chain) comes out of a study of T cell repertoires in aging, cancer and after chemotherapy. Study conclusions and caveats: Immunological memory after chemotherapy cannot be judged from the repertoire data. Median generation probability rose over the chemotherapy interval in each cancer cohort, suggesting rebound thymic output.

The CDR3 is 16 residues long. Per the germline V gene, CDR1 is SGHRS and CDR2 is YFSETQ. Trimming took 0 bases from V and 3 from J, leaving 15 bases between them. This clonotype has more than one count but fewer than ten. The target antigen is unknown. Multiplex touch-down PCR with TRB-A/B primers amplified rearranged V-D-J TRB sequences. MiXCR, run by TCRdb on the multiplex PCR reads, gives a single entry per CDR3 protein. The sample comprises about 13,000 distinct CDR3 sequences, roughly a quarter of which are singletons, and approximately 9% rests with the top ten. TCR beta rearrangements were amplified from peripheral blood genomic DNA.

Sequencing was done on a sample of blood. The receptor was derived from a human donor with a blood cancer. The chain joins TRBV5-1 to TRBJ1-1; D is perhaps TRBD1 (5 bases). The CDR3 is CASSLAPGMGDTEAFF. The CDR3 nucleotides are TGCGCCAGCAGCTTGGCTCCCGGAATGGGGGACACTGAAGCTTTCTTT.